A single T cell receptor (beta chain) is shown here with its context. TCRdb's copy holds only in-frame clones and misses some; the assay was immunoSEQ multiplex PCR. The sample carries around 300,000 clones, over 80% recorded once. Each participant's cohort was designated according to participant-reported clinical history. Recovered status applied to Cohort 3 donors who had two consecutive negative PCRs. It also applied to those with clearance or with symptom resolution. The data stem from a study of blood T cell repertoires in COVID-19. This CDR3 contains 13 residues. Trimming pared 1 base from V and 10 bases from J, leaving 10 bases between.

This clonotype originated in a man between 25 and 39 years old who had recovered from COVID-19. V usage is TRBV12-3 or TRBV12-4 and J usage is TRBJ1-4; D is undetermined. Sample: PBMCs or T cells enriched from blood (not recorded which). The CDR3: CASSLGQIGKLFF. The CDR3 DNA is TGTGCCAGCAGTTTAGGGCAAATTGGAAAACTGTTTTTT.